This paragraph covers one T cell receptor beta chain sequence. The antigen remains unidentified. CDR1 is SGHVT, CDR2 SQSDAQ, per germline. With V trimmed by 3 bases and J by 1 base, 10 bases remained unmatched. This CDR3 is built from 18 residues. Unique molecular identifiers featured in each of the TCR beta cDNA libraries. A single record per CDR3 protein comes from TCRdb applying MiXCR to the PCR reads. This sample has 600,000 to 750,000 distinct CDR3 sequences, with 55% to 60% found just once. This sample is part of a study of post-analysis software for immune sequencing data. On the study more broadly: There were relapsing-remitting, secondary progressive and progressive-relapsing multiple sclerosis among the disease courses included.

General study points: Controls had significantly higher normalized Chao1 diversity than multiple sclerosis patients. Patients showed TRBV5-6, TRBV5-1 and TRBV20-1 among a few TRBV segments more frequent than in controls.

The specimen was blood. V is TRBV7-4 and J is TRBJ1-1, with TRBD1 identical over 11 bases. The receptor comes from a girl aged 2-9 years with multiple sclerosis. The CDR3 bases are TGTGCCAGCAGCTTGTGGGTAGGACAGGGGGCTTCGAACACTGAAGCTTTCTTT. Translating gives CASSLWVGQGASNTEAFF.